These 3 T cell receptor beta chains originate from one sample sequenced in a study of blood T cell repertoires in COVID-19. Assay used: immunoSEQ multiplex PCR; TCRdb lists only in-frame clones, some missing. The data hold fewer than 250,000 clones, with 80% to 90% observed a single time. Source material: peripheral blood. These receptors all come from a middle-aged woman with active or convalescent COVID-19.

This clone was recorded only once. This CDR3 is CASSLRSQRSSPRYEQYF. The CDR3 coding sequence is TGTGCCAGCAGTTTAAGGAGCCAGCGGAGCTCCCCAAGGTACGAGCAGTACTTC. The V and J genes are TRBV27 and TRBJ2-7, with a weak D call TRBD2 (5 bases). V lost 2 bases, J lost 4 bases, and 24 bases lay in between. The germline gives CDR1 MNHEY, CDR2 SMNVEV (reference sequence). The CDR3 length is 18 residues.

This clone was seen only once. The gene calls are TRBV11-3 and TRBJ2-7, with a tentative D call TRBD1 (6 bases). Germline V gene data show CDR1 as SGHNT and CDR2 as YENEEA. The V end was cut by 4 bases, the J end by 5 bases, with 24 bases between. The CDR3 spans 17 residues. The CDR3 protein is CASSSFTRQAPRDEQYF. The CDR3 nucleotides read TGTGCCAGCAGCTCCTTCACTCGACAGGCTCCTCGGGACGAGCAGTACTTC.

This rearrangement joins TRBV5-1 to TRBJ2-5, with D possibly TRBD1 on 6 matching bases. The CDR3 is 14 residues long. Germline V gives CDR1 SGHRS, CDR2 YFSETQ. V dropped 0 bases and J dropped 5 bases, with 11 bases sitting between them. CDR3 protein: CASSLEGRGETQYF. The CDR3 region has the DNA TGCGCCAGCAGCTTGGAGGGCAGGGGCGAGACCCAGTACTTC.